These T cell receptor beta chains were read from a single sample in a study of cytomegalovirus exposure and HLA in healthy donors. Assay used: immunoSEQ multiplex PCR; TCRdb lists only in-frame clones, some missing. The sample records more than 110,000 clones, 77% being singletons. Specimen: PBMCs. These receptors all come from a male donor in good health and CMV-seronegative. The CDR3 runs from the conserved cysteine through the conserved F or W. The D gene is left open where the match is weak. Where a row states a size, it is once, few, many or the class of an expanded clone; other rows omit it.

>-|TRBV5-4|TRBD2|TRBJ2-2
CATATGGTGELFF
TGTGCCACCGCGACGGGGGGCACCGGGGAGCTGTTTTTT
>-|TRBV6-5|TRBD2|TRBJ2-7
CASSYSASGAPYEQYF
TGTGCCAGCAGTTACTCTGCTAGCGGGGCCCCCTACGAGCAGTACTTC
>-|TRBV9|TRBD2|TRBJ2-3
CASSVAGGPPDTQYF
TGTGCCAGCAGCGTAGCGGGGGGGCCCCCAGATACGCAGTATTTT
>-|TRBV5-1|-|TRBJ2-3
CASSLIIASGRSTSTDTQYF
TGCGCCAGCAGCTTGATAATTGCGTCAGGGAGGAGCACTAGCACAGATACGCAGTATTTT
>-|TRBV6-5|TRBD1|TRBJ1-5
CASSLGGAGQPQHF
TGTGCCAGCAGCTTAGGGGGCGCGGGTCAGCCCCAGCATTTT
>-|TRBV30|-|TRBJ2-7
CAWSATVTYEQYF
TGTGCCTGGAGTGCGACAGTTACCTACGAGCAGTACTTC
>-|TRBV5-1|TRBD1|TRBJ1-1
CASSFQGGNTEAFF
TGCGCCAGCAGCTTCCAGGGGGGGAACACTGAAGCTTTCTTT
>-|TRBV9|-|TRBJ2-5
CASSVELGRETQYF
TGTGCCAGCAGCGTAGAACTAGGTCGTGAGACCCAGTACTTC
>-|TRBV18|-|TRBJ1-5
CASSPDGINQPQHF
TGTGCCAGCTCACCCGACGGGATCAATCAGCCCCAGCATTTT
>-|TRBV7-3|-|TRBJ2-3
CASSLVGDTQYF
TGTGCCAGCAGCTTAGTCGGGGATACGCAGTATTTT
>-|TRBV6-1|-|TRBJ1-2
CASTEARAGGYTF
TGTGCCAGCACCGAAGCCAGGGCGGGAGGCTACACCTTC
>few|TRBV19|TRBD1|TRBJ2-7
CASSTGTGLRYEQYF
TGTGCCAGTAGTACCGGGACAGGGCTTCGATACGAGCAGTACTTC
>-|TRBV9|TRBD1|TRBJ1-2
CASRAGGGGYTF
TGTGCCAGCAGGGCAGGGGGCGGGGGCTACACCTTC
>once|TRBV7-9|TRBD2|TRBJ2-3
CASSLGLAGSTDTQYF
TGTGCCAGCAGCTTGGGACTAGCGGGGAGCACAGATACGCAGTATTTT
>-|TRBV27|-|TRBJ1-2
CASSLRAGGYGYTF
TGTGCCAGCAGCCTGAGGGCGGGGGGCTATGGCTACACCTTC
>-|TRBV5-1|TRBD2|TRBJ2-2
CASSKRLAGALNTGELFF
TGCGCCAGCAGCAAAAGACTAGCGGGGGCTTTGAACACCGGGGAGCTGTTTTTT
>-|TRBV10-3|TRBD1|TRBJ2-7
CAISAPGQGYEQYF
TGTGCCATCAGCGCTCCGGGACAGGGCTACGAGCAGTACTTC
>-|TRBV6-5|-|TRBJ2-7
CASSYDHLAQEREQYF
TGTGCCAGCAGTTACGACCATCTCGCCCAAGAGAGGGAGCAGTACTTC
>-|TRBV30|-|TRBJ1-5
CAWSDPAQQVQHF
TGTGCCTGGAGTGACCCAGCCCAACAGGTCCAGCATTTT
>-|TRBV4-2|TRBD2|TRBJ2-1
CASSQAVGTSGGNEQFF
TGTGCCAGCAGCCAAGCGGTAGGGACTAGCGGGGGCAATGAGCAGTTCTTC
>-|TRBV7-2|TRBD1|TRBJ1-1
CASSLNRGTEAFF
TGTGCCAGCAGCCTCAACAGGGGCACTGAAGCTTTCTTT
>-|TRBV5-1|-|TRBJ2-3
CASSLVSGLNTDTQYF
TGCGCCAGCAGCTTGGTCTCGGGACTCAACACAGATACGCAGTATTTT
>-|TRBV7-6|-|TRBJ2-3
CASSWEITDTQYF
TGTGCCAGCAGTTGGGAGATTACAGATACGCAGTATTTT
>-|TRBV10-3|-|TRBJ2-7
CAISAGENSRGEQYF
TGTGCCATCAGTGCGGGGGAAAACTCACGGGGCGAGCAGTACTTC
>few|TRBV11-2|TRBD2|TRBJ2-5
CASSSGLAGKGTQYF
TGTGCCAGCAGCTCTGGACTAGCGGGGAAAGGGACCCAGTACTTC
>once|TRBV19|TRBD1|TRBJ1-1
CASSWDRETEAFF
TGTGCCAGTAGTTGGGACAGGGAGACTGAAGCTTTCTTT
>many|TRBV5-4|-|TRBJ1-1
CASSPGQMNTEAFF
TGTGCCAGCAGCCCTGGACAGATGAACACTGAAGCTTTCTTT
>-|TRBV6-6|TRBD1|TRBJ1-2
CASSYRTGANYGYTF
TGTGCCAGCAGTTACAGGACAGGGGCTAACTATGGCTACACCTTC
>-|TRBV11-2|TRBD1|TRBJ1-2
CASSPVRGLIFGYTF
TGTGCCAGCAGCCCCGTAAGGGGGCTTATCTTTGGCTACACCTTC
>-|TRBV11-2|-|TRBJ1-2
CASSLLAGVDGYTF
TGTGCCAGCAGCTTACTAGCGGGGGTGGATGGCTACACCTTC
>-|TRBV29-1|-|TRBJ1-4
CSVGAGTNEKLFF
TGCAGCGTTGGGGCAGGGACTAATGAAAAACTGTTTTTT
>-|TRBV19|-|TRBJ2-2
CASRRTQAGELFF
TGTGCCAGTAGGAGGACACAAGCCGGGGAGCTGTTTTTT
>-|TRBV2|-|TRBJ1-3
CASTEQGPYSGNTIYF
TGTGCCAGCACAGAACAGGGCCCATACTCTGGAAACACCATATATTTT
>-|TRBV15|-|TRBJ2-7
CATSYRDSPNEQYF
TGTGCCACCAGCTACCGGGACTCGCCCAACGAGCAGTACTTC
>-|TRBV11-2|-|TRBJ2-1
CASSLESPSLEFTYNEQFF
TGTGCCAGCAGCTTAGAATCTCCCTCTCTGGAGTTTACCTACAATGAGCAGTTCTTC
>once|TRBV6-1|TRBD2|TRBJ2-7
CASRPLGGSYEQYF
TGTGCCAGCAGACCCTTGGGGGGGTCTTACGAGCAGTACTTC
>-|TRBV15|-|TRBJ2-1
CATSREVPPPGGLINEQFF
TGTGCCACCAGCAGAGAAGTCCCTCCCCCAGGGGGACTCATCAATGAGCAGTTCTTC
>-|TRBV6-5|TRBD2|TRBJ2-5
CASRTSGTGTQYF
TGTGCCAGCAGGACTAGCGGTACGGGGACCCAGTACTTC
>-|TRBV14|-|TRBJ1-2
CASSRTGPYGYTF
TGTGCCAGCAGCAGAACAGGTCCCTATGGCTACACCTTC
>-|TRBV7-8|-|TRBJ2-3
CASSPREDTQYF
TGTGCCAGCAGCCCCAGGGAAGATACGCAGTATTTT
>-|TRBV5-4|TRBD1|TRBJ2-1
CASSLKAGQGRDEQFF
TGTGCCAGCAGCTTGAAAGCAGGACAGGGACGAGATGAGCAGTTCTTC
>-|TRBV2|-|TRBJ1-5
CASTRSEDYQPQHF
TGTGCCAGCACTAGGAGTGAAGATTATCAGCCCCAGCATTTT
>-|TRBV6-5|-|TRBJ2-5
CASSYSLRLRWETQYF
TGTGCCAGCAGTTATTCATTACGGTTACGGTGGGAGACCCAGTACTTC
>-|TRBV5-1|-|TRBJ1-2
CASSNSGQRESGYTF
TGCGCCAGCAGCAACTCAGGACAGAGGGAGAGTGGCTACACCTTC
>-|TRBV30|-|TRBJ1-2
CAWSRAGRVGYTF
TGTGCCTGGAGCCGGGCGGGTAGGGTCGGCTACACCTTC
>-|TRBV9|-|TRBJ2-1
CASSVGVGSSYNEQFF
TGTGCCAGCAGCGTTGGTGTGGGGAGCTCCTACAATGAGCAGTTCTTC
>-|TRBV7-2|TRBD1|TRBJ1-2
CASSQTGAGYTF
TGTGCCAGCAGCCAAACAGGGGCTGGCTACACCTTC
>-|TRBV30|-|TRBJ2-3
CAWKIRAGDTQYF
TGTGCCTGGAAAATTAGGGCGGGAGATACGCAGTATTTT
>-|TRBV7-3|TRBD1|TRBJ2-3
CASSLKGDRGRADTQYF
TGTGCCAGCAGCTTAAAAGGAGACAGGGGGCGCGCAGATACGCAGTATTTT
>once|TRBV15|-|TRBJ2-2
CATSTTHSTNAGELFF
TGTGCCACCAGCACCACCCACAGCACGAACGCCGGGGAGCTGTTTTTT
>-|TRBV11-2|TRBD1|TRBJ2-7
CASSPSDRGLDEQYF
TGTGCCAGCAGCCCTTCGGACAGGGGGCTGGACGAGCAGTACTTC
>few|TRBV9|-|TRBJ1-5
CASSVDQGNQPQHF
TGTGCCAGCAGCGTAGATCAGGGGAATCAGCCCCAGCATTTT
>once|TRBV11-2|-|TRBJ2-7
CASSLASRGYEQYF
TGTGCCAGCAGCTTGGCTAGCAGGGGCTACGAGCAGTACTTC